The entry that follows covers one TCR beta chain sequence. This may come from a read error, since a much larger clone is one base off. This entry is derived from a study of blood T cells in healthy people across ages. A J-beta primer mix and a sample-barcoded 5' primer were used in a second PCR of about 6 to 12 cycles. TCRdb ran MiXCR on the 5' RACE reads and lists one entry per CDR3 protein. Of 780,000 or so distinct CDR3 sequences listed, more than 55% are singletons. The receptor comes from a man aged 35 to 55 in good health. Sequencing was done on a sample of blood.

CDR3 in amino acids: CASSFGSSHNEQFF. The CDR3 DNA follows: TGTGCCAGCAGTTTTGGGTCCAGCCACAATGAGCAGTTCTTC. J is TRBJ2-1 and V is TRBV6-2 or TRBV6-3; D uncertain. V was pared by 4 bases and J by 5 bases, with 12 bases between. The CDR3 is made up of 14 amino acids. Germline-derived CDR1 and CDR2 are MNHEY and SVGEGT.